The clone carrying this T cell receptor (beta chain) was counted ten times or more. The antigen is not known. From RNA transcripts, TCR beta CDR3 regions were amplified. HTBI primers drove first-round RT-PCR of the TCR CDR3. TCRdb fed the multiplex PCR reads into MiXCR, producing one record per CDR3 protein. This table holds 600,000 or so distinct CDR3 sequences, 13% to 15% found once. The sample belongs to a study of T cells in Graves' hyperthyroidism and ophthalmopathy. Points from the study as a whole: The model predicted ophthalmopathy a median roughly six months before onset. In the blood, most expanded thyroid clonotypes above 0.001 appeared as well.

The CDR3 sequence is 15 residues long. Germline V CDR1 and CDR2: SGHTA, FQGTGA. Trimming at V came to 5 bases and at J to 4 bases, leaving 3 bases not matched to a gene. Exclusion of a patient resulted from uncontrolled infection, other autoimmune disease, pregnancy or lactation. The chain uses TRBV7-3 and TRBJ2-3; 13 bases map to TRBD2. Sequences were obtained from blood. This sequence was found in a woman aged 18-29 years with Graves' ophthalmopathy. The CDR3 bases are TGTGCCAGCAGCCGGACTAGCGGGAGCTCAGATACGCAGTATTTT. This encodes CASSRTSGSSDTQYF.